This T cell receptor beta chain was obtained from a study of T cell responses to AZD1222 COVID-19 vaccine. Second-dose intervals near 4 or 12 weeks were combined. Data came from immunoSEQ multiplex PCR; TCRdb stores just in-frame clones and leaves some out. The sample consists of some 250,000 clones, roughly 93% of them appearing once. With 6 bases clipped from V and 0 bases from J, the junction kept 5 bases outside the gene matches. The CDR3 has 14 amino acids. Germline-derived CDR1 and CDR2 are MNHEY and SMNVEV (reference sequence). The TCR originated in an adult who received the AZD1222 COVID-19 vaccine. The material sequenced was peripheral blood, taken 28 days after the second AZD1222 dose. V gene TRBV27 combines with J gene TRBJ2-7, with 7 nucleotides matching TRBD1. The CDR3 reads CASSRDSGSYEQYF. CDR3 nucleotides: TGTGCCAGCAGCCGGGACAGCGGCTCCTACGAGCAGTACTTC.